The 5 T cell receptor beta chains below come from one sample, sequenced in a study of shared clonotypes between healthy human individuals. Assay: immunoSEQ multiplex PCR; the TCRdb copy retains only in-frame clones and omits some. The table includes some 1 million clones, more than 65% detected once. The sample was memory CD4+ T cells sorted from blood. The subset: CD45RA-negative fraction. Every receptor here comes from a man in his late teens or twenties in good health.

This rearrangement joins TRBV5-1 to TRBJ1-2; D is possibly TRBD1 (6 bases). The V gene lost 0 bases and the J gene lost 7 bases, with 16 bases spanning the gap. CDR1 and CDR2 (germline): SGHRS, YFSETQ. This CDR3 has 15 amino acids. CDR3 in amino acids: CASSLDGGADPGYTF. CDR3 sequence (DNA): TGCGCCAGCAGCTTGGATGGGGGCGCTGACCCTGGCTACACCTTC.

This clone was seen more than once but under ten times. CDR3 loop: CASSTRQESSGNTIYF. In nucleotides, the CDR3 is TGTGCCAGCTCAACACGACAGGAGAGCTCTGGAAACACCATATATTTT. The chain employs TRBV18 and TRBJ1-3; possible D gene TRBD1, 6 bases. Germline V gene data show CDR1 as KGHSH and CDR2 as LQKENI. The CDR3 loop spans 16 amino acids. V lost 5 bases and J 0 bases, leaving 14 bases between the germline ends.

The chain uses TRBV5-1 and TRBJ2-2; 9 bases fit TRBD1. Germline trimming cut 4 bases from V and 6 bases from J; bases unmatched to any gene: 7. CDR3 length: 15 amino acids. Germline V gene lookup returns CDR1 SGHRS and CDR2 YFSETQ. CDR3 region: CASSDRDRVAGELFF. CDR3 nucleotides: TGCGCCAGCAGCGACCGGGACAGGGTTGCCGGGGAGCTGTTTTTT.

V is TRBV7-9 and J is TRBJ1-1; 8 nucleotides match TRBD1. Germline-derived CDR1 and CDR2 are SEHNR and FQNEAQ (reference sequence). The CDR3 loop spans 15 amino acids. The V and J ends lost 3 bases and 7 bases, in that order; junction bases with no gene match: 10. The CDR3 DNA sequence: TGTGCCAGCAGCTTGGGGACAGGATCCCTGGGTGAAGCTTTCTTT. It encodes CASSLGTGSLGEAFF.

The V call is TRBV18, the J call TRBJ2-1; no reliable D call. Per the germline V gene, CDR1 is KGHSH and CDR2 is LQKENI. Between the trimmed V and J ends, which lost 1 base and 8 bases, there was a span of 9 bases. The CDR3 has 13 residues. CDR3 sequence reads: CASSPHLSDEQFF. CDR3 DNA: TGTGCCAGCTCACCACATCTTTCGGATGAGCAGTTCTTC.